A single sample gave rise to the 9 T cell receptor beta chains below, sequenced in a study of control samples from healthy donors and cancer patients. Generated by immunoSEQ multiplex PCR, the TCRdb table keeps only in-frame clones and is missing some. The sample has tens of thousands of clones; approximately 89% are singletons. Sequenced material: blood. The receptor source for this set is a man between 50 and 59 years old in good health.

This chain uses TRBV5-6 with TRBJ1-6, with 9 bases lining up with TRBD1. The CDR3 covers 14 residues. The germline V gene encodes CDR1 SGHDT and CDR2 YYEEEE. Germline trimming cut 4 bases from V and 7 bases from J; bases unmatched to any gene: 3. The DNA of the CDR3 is TGTGCCAGCAGCACCGGGACAGGGAATTCACCCCTCCACTTT. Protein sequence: CASSTGTGNSPLHF.

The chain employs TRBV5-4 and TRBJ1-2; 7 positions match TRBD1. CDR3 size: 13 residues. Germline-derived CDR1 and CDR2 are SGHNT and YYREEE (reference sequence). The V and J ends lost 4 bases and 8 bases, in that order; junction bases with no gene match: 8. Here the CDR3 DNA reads TGTGCCAGCAGCCAGGGGGGGGGCTTGGGCTACACCTTC. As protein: CASSQGGGLGYTF.

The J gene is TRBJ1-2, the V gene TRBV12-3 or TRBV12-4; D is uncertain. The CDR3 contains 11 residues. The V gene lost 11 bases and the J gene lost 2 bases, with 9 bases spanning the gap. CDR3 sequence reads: CAVAENYGYTF. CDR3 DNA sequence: TGTGCCGTCGCGGAGAACTATGGCTACACCTTC.

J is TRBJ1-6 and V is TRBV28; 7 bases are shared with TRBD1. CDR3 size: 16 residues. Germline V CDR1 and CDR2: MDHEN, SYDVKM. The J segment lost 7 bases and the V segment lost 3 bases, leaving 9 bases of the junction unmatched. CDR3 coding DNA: TGTGCCAGCAGTTTCCTAGACAGGGTTCGGAATTCACCCCTCCACTTT. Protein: CASSFLDRVRNSPLHF.

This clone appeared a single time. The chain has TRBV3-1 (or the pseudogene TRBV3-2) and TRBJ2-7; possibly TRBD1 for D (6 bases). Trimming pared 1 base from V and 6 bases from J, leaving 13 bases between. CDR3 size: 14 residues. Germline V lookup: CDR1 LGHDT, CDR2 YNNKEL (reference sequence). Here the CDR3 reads CASSQVPGAGEQYF. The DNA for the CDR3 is TGTGCCAGCAGCCAAGTCCCAGGGGCAGGCGAGCAGTACTTC.

The CDR3 sequence is CASSYSGRRSNQPQHF. The CDR3, as DNA: TGTGCCAGCAGTTACTCTGGCCGGAGGAGCAATCAGCCCCAGCATTTT. The chain carries TRBV6-2 or TRBV6-3 and TRBJ1-5; no definite D call. Per germline, CDR1 MNHEY and CDR2 SVGEGT. The CDR3 is 16 residues long. V shed 0 bases and J shed 1 base, with 10 bases lying between them.

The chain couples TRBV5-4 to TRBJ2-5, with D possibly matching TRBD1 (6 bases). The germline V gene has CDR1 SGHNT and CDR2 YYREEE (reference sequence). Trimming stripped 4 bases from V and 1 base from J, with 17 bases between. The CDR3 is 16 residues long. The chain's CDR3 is CASSPTAWGLQETQYF. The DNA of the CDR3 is TGTGCCAGCAGCCCTACGGCTTGGGGGCTCCAAGAGACCCAGTACTTC.

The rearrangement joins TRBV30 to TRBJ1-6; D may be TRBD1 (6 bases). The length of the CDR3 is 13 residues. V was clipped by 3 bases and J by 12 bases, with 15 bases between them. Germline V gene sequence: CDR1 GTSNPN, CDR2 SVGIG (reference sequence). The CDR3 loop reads CAWRRQVTEPLHF. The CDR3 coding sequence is TGTGCCTGGAGAAGACAGGTGACGGAACCCCTCCACTTT.

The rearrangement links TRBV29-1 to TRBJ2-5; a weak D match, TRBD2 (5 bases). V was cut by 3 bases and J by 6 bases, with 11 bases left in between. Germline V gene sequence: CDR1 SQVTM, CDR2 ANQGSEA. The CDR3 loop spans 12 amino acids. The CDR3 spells CSVENRGQTQYF. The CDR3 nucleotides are TGCAGCGTTGAGAACCGAGGGCAGACCCAGTACTTC.